These T cell receptor beta chains were read from a single sample in a study of T cells in tuberculosis. Sequencing was performed with immunoSEQ multiplex PCR; in TCRdb, only in-frame clones are kept and a portion is missing. Among about 33,000 clones, around 92% were seen once, and the ten largest hold 7% to 9%. The sample comprised PBMCs. Every receptor here comes from a donor aged 5 to 30 with latent tuberculosis or without tuberculosis infection. Some clones in this sample may be carry-over from other donors' samples. The CDR3 runs from the conserved cysteine through the conserved F or W. A D gene is named only where the DNA matches it firmly. Clone size is shown for a subset of rows, as once, few, many or a class of expanded clone.

j_call	v_call	clone_size	d_call	cdr3_nt	cdr3_aa
TRBJ2-2	TRBV7-2	.	.	TGTGCCAGCAGCCCCGCCGACAGGCCAACCGCTTCGAACACCGGGGAGCTGTTTTTT	CASSPADRPTASNTGELFF
TRBJ1-1	TRBV19	.	TRBD1	TGTGCCAGTAGTATACCGGACAGGGGGATATATACTGAAGCTTTCTTT	CASSIPDRGIYTEAFF
TRBJ1-1	TRBV19	.	.	TGTGCCAGTAGTACCCTCTCAGGGGAGTCGCGGCTCAGCACTGAAGCTTTCTTT	CASSTLSGESRLSTEAFF
TRBJ1-2	TRBV19	.	.	TGTGCCAGTAGTATTGTAGCAGGGGAAGGCTACACCTTC	CASSIVAGEGYTF
TRBJ1-2	TRBV4-1	.	TRBD1	TGCGCCAGCAGCCAAGGGACAGGGGGCTATGGCTACACCTTC	CASSQGTGGYGYTF
TRBJ2-2	TRBV6-1	.	.	TGTGCCAGCATATGGGGGGACGGGGACACCGGGGAGCTGTTTTTT	CASIWGDGDTGELFF
TRBJ1-1	TRBV6-5	.	.	TGTGCCAGCCGGGAGGAACCGAACACTGAAGCTTTCTTT	CASREEPNTEAFF
TRBJ1-2	TRBV4-2	.	TRBD1	TGTGCCAGCAGCCAGGTCGGGTACAGGGGGGATAACTATGGCTACACCTTC	CASSQVGYRGDNYGYTF
TRBJ2-2	TRBV9	medium-sized	.	TGTGCCTCGGGAGCCGCGAACACCGGGGAGCTGTTTTTT	CASGAANTGELFF
TRBJ1-5	TRBV15	.	.	TGTGCCACCAGCACCTCCCGGGACATATATAGCAATCAGCCCCAGCATTTT	CATSTSRDIYSNQPQHF
TRBJ2-3	TRBV10-3	.	TRBD2	TGTGCCATCAGTGAATCGAGCGGGGGCGTGGGGAAGGGCGCAGATACGCAGTATTTT	CAISESSGGVGKGADTQYF
TRBJ1-2	TRBV6-1	.	TRBD1	TGTGCCAGCAGTTCCCTGACATCCGGGACAGACTTC	CASSSLTSGTDF
TRBJ1-4	TRBV25-1	.	.	TGTGCCAGCTCCAGGGAAGGGGCTAATGAAAAACTGTTTTTT	CASSREGANEKLFF
TRBJ2-5	TRBV15	.	TRBD2	TGTGCCACCTCACTCCCAGGACTAGCTTCCGAGACCCAGTACTTC	CATSLPGLASETQYF
TRBJ1-1	TRBV5-4	.	.	TGTGCCAGCACCCGGTCCTTGATGAACACTGAAGCTTTCTTT	CASTRSLMNTEAFF
TRBJ2-5	TRBV6-5	.	.	TGTGCCAGCAGGAGTACAGGGATGAAGACCCAGTACTTC	CASRSTGMKTQYF
TRBJ2-2	TRBV7-9	.	TRBD2	TGTGCCAGCAGCTTAAGGACTAGCGGGGGTAACACCGGGGAGCTGTTTTTT	CASSLRTSGGNTGELFF
TRBJ1-1	TRBV27	.	.	TGTGCCAGCAGTGCCCCCAAGAGGGGGTACACTGAAGCTTTCTTT	CASSAPKRGYTEAFF
TRBJ2-7	TRBV11-2	.	.	TGTGCCAGCAGCTCACCCCGGAGGAGCTCCTACGAGCAGTACTTC	CASSSPRRSSYEQYF
TRBJ1-4	TRBV28	.	.	TGTGCCAGCAGTACCCAGGGGTCGGGTGAAAAACTGTTTTTT	CASSTQGSGEKLFF
TRBJ1-1	TRBV25-1	.	.	TGTGCCAGCAGTGAATGGGTGGTGGAGGGGCGCGTCACTGAAGCTTTCTTT	CASSEWVVEGRVTEAFF
TRBJ2-6	TRBV2	.	.	TGTGCCAGCAGGACCCGACAGAGTACCTCTGGGGCCAACGTCCTGACTTTC	CASRTRQSTSGANVLTF
TRBJ2-2	TRBV4-1	few	.	TGCGCCAGCAGCCAACCGGGACAGAACACCGGGGAGCTGTTTTTT	CASSQPGQNTGELFF
TRBJ2-5	TRBV5-5	.	.	TGTGCCAGCAGCTTGCGGGGAACAGGGCGGTCGGAGACCCAGTACTTC	CASSLRGTGRSETQYF
TRBJ2-1	TRBV19	.	.	TGTGCCAGTAGGTATTCGCGGGGCAAAAACAATGAGCAGTTCTTC	CASRYSRGKNNEQFF
TRBJ2-7	TRBV10-3	.	.	TGTGCCACCGCTACCTCCTACGAGCAGTACTTC	CATATSYEQYF
TRBJ1-2	TRBV5-1	.	TRBD1	TGCGCCAGCAGCTTGGGAGGACAGGCCCACGGCTATGGCTACACCTTC	CASSLGGQAHGYGYTF
TRBJ1-1	TRBV4-1	.	.	TGCGCCAGCAGCCAAGATCGGACAGAGAGCACTGAAGCTTTCTTT	CASSQDRTESTEAFF